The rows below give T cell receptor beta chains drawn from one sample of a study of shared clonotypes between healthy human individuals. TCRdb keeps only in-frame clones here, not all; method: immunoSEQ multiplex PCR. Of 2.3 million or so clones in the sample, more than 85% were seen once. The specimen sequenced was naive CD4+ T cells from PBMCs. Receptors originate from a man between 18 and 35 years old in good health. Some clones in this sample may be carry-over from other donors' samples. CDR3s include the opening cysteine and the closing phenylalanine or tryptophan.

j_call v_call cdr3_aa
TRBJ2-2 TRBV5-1 CASSLVGTGFTGELFF
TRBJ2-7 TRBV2 CASSLARGSQYF
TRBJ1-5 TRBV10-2 CASSSGQGIGNQPQHF
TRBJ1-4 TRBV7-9 CASSPQGSSEKLFF
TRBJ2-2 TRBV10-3 CAISWTSGNTGELFF
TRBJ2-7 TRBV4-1 CASSTPGGPLEQYF
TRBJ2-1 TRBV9 CASSPGRRSSYNEQFF
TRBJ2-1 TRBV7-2 CASSSLRTSRGDEQFF
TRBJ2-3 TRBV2 CASSGALPDTQYF
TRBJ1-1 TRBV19 CATHVAGPANTEAFF
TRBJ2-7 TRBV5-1 CASSLSGTGGLYEQYF
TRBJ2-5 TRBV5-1 CASRTGTVAETQYF
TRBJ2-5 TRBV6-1 CASSGGWTQETQYF
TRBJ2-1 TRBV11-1 CASSTGTANNEQFF
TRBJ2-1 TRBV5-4 CASSWVGEQFF
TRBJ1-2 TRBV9 CASSPSSDSSYGYTF
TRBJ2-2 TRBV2 CASITGANTGELFF
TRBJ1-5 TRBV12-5 CAGGGTYSNQPQHF
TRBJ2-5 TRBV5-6 CASSLASMDGKETQYF
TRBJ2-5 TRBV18 CASLPSGLETQYF
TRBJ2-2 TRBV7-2 CASSASGVTGELFF
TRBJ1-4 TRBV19 CASILQGAPEKLFF
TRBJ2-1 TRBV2 CASRFFPGTSGSRDEQFF
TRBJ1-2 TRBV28 CASSLPQRYGYTF
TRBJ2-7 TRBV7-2 CASSPLAGSFYEQYF
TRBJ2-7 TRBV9 CASSPDSGRLTYEQYF
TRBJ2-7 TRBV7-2 CASSHRGETYEQYF
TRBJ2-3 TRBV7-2 CASNKWVGDTDTQYF
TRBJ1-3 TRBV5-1 CASSIPAQGNTIYF
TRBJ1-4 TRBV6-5 CASSYQGRGDEKLFF
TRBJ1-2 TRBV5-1 CASSLEGTLSGYTF
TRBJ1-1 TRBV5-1 CASSLDVPPDTEAFF
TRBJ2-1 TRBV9 CASSVGPSRAGGSYNEQFF
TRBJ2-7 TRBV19 CASSLAGQGTYEQYF
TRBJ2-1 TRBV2 CASRPIADEQFF
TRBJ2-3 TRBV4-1 CASSQGFRRAGGTDTQYF